In its sample, the clone carrying this T cell receptor beta chain was seen many times. The antigen is not known. The source of the sample is a study of neurological immune-mediated disorders. Study conclusions and caveats: Private repertoires in all groups were suggested by the finding that expanded clones across subjects shared no CDR3 amino acid sequences.

In every sequencing run, more than 160 million TCR-beta sequences were generated from 15-18 subjects. One entry per CDR3 protein results from TCRdb running MiXCR on the 5' RACE reads. The sample contains tens of thousands of distinct CDR3 sequences, 9.5% to 13% of which appear only once. The V gene lost 1 base and the J gene lost 3 bases, with 6 bases spanning the gap. Per germline, CDR1 SEHNR and CDR2 FQNEAQ (reference sequence). The CDR3 loop spans 13 amino acids. The clonotype comes from a woman in her 30s with HTLV-1-associated myelopathy (HAM/TSP). V and J are TRBV7-9 and TRBJ1-1, with no clear D. The sample consisted of CD4+ T cells from blood. The CDR3 DNA reads as TGTGCCAGCAGCTTAGAACGGTACACTGAAGCTTTCTTT. Translated, it gives CASSLERYTEAFF.